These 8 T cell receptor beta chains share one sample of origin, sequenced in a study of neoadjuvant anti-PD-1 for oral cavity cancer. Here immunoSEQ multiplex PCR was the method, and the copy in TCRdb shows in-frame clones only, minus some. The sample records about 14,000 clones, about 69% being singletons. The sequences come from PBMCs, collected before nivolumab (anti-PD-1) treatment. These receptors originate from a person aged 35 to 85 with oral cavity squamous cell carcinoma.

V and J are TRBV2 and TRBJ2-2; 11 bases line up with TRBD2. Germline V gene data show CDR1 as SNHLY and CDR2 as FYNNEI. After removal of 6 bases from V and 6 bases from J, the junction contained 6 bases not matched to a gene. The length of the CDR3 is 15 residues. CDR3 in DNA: TGTGCCAGCAGGAGACTAGCGGGAATTTCCGGGGAGCTGTTTTTT. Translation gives CASRRLAGISGELFF.

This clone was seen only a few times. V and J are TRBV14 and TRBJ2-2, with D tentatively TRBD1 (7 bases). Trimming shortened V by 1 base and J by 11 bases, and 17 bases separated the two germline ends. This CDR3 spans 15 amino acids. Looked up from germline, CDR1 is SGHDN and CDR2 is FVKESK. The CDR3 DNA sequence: TGTGCCAGCAGCCAAGGGAGGAGGGGGCGAAGAGAGCTGTTTTTT. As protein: CASSQGRRGRRELFF.

The CDR3 sequence: CASSHIKVSQGGSYEQYF. The CDR3 coding sequence is TGTGCCAGCAGCCACATTAAGGTTTCGCAGGGTGGGTCCTACGAGCAGTACTTC. J is TRBJ2-7 and V is TRBV7-8; D might be TRBD1 (5 bases). This CDR3 is 18 amino acids long. V gave up 5 bases and J gave up 1 base, with 24 bases separating them. Germline CDR1 is SGHVS and CDR2 is FQNEAQ.

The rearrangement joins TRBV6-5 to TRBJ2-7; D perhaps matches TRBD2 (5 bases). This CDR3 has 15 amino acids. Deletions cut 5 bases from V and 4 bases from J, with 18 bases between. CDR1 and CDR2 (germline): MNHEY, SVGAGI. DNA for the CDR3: TGTGCCAGCAGTCACTTGGCGAGCGGAGCTTACGAGCAGTACTTC. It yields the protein CASSHLASGAYEQYF.

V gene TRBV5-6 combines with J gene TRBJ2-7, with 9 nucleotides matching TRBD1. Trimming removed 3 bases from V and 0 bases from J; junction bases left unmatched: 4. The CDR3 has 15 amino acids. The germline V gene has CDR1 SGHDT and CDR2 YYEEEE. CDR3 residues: CASSSPGQGSYEQYF. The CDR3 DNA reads TGTGCCAGCAGCTCACCGGGACAGGGCTCCTACGAGCAGTACTTC.

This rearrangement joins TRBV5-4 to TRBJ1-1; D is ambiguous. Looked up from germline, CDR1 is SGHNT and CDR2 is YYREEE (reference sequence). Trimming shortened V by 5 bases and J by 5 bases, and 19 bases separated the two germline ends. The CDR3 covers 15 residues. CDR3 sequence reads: CASRLAGLGETEAFF. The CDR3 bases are TGTGCCAGCAGACTAGCGGGGTTGGGTGAAACTGAAGCTTTCTTT. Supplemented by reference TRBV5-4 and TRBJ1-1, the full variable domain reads ETGVTQSPTHLIKTRGQQVTLRCSSQSGHNTVSWYQQALGQGPQFIFQYYREEENGRGNFPPRFSGLQFPNYSSELNVNALELDDSALYLCASRLAGLGETEAFFGQGTRLTVV.

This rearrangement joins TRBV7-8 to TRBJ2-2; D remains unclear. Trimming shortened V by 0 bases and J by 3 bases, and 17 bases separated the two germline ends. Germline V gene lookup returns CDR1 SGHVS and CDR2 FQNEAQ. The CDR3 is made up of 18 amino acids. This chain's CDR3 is CASSLARLWGSYTGELFF. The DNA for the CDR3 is TGTGCCAGCAGCTTAGCGCGGTTATGGGGTTCATACACCGGGGAGCTGTTTTTT.

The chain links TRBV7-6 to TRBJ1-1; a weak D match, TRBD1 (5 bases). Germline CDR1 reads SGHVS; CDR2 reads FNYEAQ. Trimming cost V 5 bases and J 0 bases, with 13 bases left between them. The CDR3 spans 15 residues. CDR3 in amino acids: CASSPRQRVNTEAFF. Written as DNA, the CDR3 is TGTGCCAGCAGCCCGCGACAGAGGGTGAACACTGAAGCTTTCTTT.